These 2 T cell receptor beta chains came from one sample sequenced in a study of CD8 T cells in Susac syndrome. Random hexamers were used to reverse transcribe 0.5 to 1 ug of RNA. TCRdb re-analysed the immunoSEQ multiplex PCR reads in MiXCR, keeping a single row per CDR3 protein. The table lists about 440,000 distinct CDR3 sequences, approximately 89% of them singletons. The sequenced sample was CD8+ T cells from PBMCs. The receptors derive from a human donor with multiple sclerosis.

The V gene is TRBV7-6, the J gene TRBJ2-1, with 10 bases matching TRBD2. CDR3 size: 16 residues. The trim removed 5 bases at V and 0 bases at J, leaving 4 bases unmatched. CDR1 and CDR2 from the germline V gene are SGHVS and FNYEAQ. CDR3 sequence reads: CASSPGLADSYNEQFF. The DNA for the CDR3 is TGTGCCAGCAGCCCTGGACTAGCGGACTCCTACAATGAGCAGTTCTTC.

J is TRBJ1-2 and V is TRBV4-2; D may be TRBD1 (6 bases). The V gene's germline CDR1 is LGHNA and CDR2 YNFKEQ. This CDR3 is 15 amino acids long. With 0 bases removed from V and 8 bases from J, the gap between germline ends came to 16 bases. For the CDR3, the DNA is TGTGCCAGCAGCCAAGATCGGCAGGGGTTGAGGGGCTACACCTTC. Translated: CASSQDRQGLRGYTF.